This TCR beta chain was documented in a study of blood T cell repertoires in COVID-19. Study context: Whether acute or convalescent, the COVID-19 samples came from the United States, Italy and Spain. T cells, B-cell-depleted T cells, or PBMCs supplied cDNA or gDNA.

With 7 bases clipped from V and 5 bases from J, the junction kept 10 bases outside the gene matches. The CDR3 loop spans 14 amino acids. Germline CDR1 SGHTA, CDR2 FQGNSA. In the source study's methods: Scientists estimated how many nucleated cells there were by amplifying reference gene primers. Profiling relied on immunoSEQ multiplex PCR, and the TCRdb table lists in-frame clones only, not all of them. V, J and clone size were drawn from that table, and D and trimming were deduced from the DNA. The sample gives some 150,000 clones, around 88% of which show up once; less than 3% is in the top ten. Sequenced input: peripheral blood. The sequence came from a man aged 55 to 70 with active or convalescent COVID-19. V and J are TRBV7-2 and TRBJ2-7, with TRBD2 identical over 8 bases. The CDR3 bases are TGTGCCAGCACCCACCCGGGGACTAGGGACGAGCAGTACTTC. Encoded protein: CASTHPGTRDEQYF.